A single sample is the source of the 2 T cell receptor beta chains below, sequenced in a study of beta chain features in type 1 diabetes. Sequencing targeted expressed TCRB transcripts, as all isolated RNA had been reverse transcribed. Libraries were prepared by immunoSEQ multiplex PCR; TCRdb keeps only in-frame clonotypes and omits some of them. This sample has hundreds of thousands of clones, with 7.5% to 9% found just once. The sample was central memory CD4+ T cells from blood. The receptors shown here come from a woman aged 18-30 years in good health.

V gene TRBV10-3 combines with J gene TRBJ2-5; D is unresolved. The CDR3 has 13 residues. Trimming pared 3 bases from V and 2 bases from J, leaving 7 bases between. Germline V gives CDR1 ENHRY, CDR2 SYGVKD. This chain's CDR3 is CAISDPAQETQYF. CDR3 DNA: TGTGCCATCAGTGATCCTGCACAAGAGACCCAGTACTTC.

This clone was picked up a small number of times. The CDR3 DNA follows: TGTGCCACCAGCAGAGAGCCAGCGTCAAGCTCTGGGGCCAACGTCCTGACTTTC. Translating gives CATSREPASSSGANVLTF. J is TRBJ2-6 and V is TRBV15; D gene unclear. The CDR3 contains 18 residues. Trimming left V 0 bases short and J 0 bases short, with 12 bases between. CDR1 and CDR2 from the germline V gene are LNHNV and YYDKDF (reference sequence).